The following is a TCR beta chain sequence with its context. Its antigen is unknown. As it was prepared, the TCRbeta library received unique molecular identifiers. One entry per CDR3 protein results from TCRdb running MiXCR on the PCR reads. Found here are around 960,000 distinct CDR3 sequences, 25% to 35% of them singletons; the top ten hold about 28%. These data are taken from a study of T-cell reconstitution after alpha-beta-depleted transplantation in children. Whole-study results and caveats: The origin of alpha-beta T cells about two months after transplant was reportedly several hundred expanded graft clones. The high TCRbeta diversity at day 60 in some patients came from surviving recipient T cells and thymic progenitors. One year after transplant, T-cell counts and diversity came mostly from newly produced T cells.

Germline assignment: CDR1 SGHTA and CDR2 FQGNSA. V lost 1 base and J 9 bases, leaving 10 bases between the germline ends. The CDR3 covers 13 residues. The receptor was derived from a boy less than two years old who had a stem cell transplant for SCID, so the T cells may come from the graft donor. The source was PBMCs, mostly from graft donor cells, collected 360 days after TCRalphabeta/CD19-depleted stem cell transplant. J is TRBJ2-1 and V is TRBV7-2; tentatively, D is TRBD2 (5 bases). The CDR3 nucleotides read TGTGCCAGCAGCTTAGGACTAAAGGGTGAGCAGTTCTTC. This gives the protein CASSLGLKGEQFF.